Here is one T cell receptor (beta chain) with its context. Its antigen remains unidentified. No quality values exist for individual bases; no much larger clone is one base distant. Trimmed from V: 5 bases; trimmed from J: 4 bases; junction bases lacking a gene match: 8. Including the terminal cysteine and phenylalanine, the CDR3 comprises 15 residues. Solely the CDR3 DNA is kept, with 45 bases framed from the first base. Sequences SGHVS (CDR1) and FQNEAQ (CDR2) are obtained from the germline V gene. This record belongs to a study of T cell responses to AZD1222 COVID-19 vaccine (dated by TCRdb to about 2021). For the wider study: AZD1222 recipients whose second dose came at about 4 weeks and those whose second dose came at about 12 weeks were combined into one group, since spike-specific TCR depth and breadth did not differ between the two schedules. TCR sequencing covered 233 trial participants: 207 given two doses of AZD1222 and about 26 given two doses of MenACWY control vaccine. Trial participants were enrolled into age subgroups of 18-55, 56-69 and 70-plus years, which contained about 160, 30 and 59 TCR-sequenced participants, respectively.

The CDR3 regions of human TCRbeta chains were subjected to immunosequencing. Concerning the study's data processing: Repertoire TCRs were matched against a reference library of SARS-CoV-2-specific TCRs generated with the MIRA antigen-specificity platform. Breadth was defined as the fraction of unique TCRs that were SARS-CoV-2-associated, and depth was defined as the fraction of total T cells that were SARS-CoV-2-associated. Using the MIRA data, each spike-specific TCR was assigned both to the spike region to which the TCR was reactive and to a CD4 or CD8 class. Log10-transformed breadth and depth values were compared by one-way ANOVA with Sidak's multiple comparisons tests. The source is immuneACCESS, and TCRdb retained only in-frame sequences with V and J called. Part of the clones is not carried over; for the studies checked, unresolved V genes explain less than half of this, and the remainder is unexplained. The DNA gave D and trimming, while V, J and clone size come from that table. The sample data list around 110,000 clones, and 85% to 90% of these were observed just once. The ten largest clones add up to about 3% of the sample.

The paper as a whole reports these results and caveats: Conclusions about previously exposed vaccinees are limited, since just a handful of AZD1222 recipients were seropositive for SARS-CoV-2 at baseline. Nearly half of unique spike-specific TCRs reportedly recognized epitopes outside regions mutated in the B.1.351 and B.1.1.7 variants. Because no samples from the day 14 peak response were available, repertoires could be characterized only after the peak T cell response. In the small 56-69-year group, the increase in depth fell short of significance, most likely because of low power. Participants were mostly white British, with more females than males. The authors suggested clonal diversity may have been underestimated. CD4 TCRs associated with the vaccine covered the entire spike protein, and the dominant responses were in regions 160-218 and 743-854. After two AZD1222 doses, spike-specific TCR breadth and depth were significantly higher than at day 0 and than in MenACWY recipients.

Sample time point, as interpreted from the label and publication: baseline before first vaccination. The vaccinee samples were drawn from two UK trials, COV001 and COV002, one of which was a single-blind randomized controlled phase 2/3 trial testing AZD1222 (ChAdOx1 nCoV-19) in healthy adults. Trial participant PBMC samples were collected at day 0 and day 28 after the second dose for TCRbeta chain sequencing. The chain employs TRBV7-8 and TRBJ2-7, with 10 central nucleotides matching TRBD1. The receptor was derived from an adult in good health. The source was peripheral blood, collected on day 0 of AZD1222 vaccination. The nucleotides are TGTGCCAGCAGCAAGGGACAGGGGTCCCCTTACGAGCAGTACTTC. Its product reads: CASSKGQGSPYEQYF.